This paragraph reports one T cell receptor (beta chain). CD45RO-negative cells were positively selected for CCR7, leaving out terminally differentiated effector memory CD45RA+ cells. This sample was included in a study of shared clonotypes between healthy human individuals. Trimming pared 3 bases from V and 9 bases from J, leaving 18 bases between. CDR1 and CDR2 (germline): SGHAT, FQNNGV. The CDR3 extends over 15 amino acids. Replicate PCRs for sorted subsets used around 200 ng DNA; this equaled around 28,000 T cell genomes. The method was immunoSEQ multiplex PCR; TCRdb's version includes in-frame clones alone and lacks a portion of them. Of some 1,900,000 clones in the sample, about 94% were seen once.

The specimen was naive CD8+ T cells sorted from blood. The clonotype comes from a man in his late teens or twenties in good health. The chain joins TRBV11-2 to TRBJ2-1; possible D gene TRBD2, 6 bases. The CDR3 DNA follows: TGTGCCAGCAGCTTGGGCCGGGGGACTGGGGTTGAGCAGTTCTTC. Its translation is CASSLGRGTGVEQFF.